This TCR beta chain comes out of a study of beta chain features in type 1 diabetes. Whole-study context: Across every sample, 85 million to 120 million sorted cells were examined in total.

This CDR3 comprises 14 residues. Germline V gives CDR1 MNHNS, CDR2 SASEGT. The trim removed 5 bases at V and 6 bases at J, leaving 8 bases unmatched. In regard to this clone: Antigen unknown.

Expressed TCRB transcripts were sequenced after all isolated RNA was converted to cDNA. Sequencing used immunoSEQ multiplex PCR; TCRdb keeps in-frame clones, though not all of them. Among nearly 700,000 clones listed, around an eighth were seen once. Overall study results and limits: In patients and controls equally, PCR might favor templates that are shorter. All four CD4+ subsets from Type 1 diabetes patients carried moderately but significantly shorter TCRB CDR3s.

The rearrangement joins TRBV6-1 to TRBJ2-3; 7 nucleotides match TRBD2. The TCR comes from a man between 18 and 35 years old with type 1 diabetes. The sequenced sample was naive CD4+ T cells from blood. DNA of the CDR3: TGTGCCAGCAGTTCCTTAGCGGGTGGGGATACGCAGTATTTT. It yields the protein CASSSLAGGDTQYF.